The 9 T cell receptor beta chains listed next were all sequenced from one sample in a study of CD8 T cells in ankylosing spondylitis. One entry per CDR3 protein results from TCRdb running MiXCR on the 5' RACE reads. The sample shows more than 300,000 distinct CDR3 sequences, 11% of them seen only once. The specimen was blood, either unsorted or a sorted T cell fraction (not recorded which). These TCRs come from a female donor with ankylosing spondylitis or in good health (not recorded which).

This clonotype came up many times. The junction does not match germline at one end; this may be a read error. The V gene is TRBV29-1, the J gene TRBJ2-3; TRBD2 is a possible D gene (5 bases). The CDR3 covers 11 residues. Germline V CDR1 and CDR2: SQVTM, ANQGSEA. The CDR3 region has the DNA TGTAGCGTTGAAGGGTTGGATACGCAGTATTTT. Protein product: CSVEGLDTQYF.

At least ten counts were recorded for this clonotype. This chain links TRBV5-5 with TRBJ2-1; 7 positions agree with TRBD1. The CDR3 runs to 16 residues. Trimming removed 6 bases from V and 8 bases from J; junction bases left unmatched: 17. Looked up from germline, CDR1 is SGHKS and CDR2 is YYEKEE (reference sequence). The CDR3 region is CASTPSGTVRVYEQFF. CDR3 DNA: TGTGCCAGCACCCCCTCCGGGACAGTAAGAGTCTATGAGCAGTTCTTC. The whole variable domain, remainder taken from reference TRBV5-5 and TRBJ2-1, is DAGVTQSPTHLIKTRGQQVTLRCSPISGHKSVSWYQQVLGQGPQFIFQYYEKEERGRGNFPDRFSARQFPNYSSELNVNALLLGDSALYLCASTPSGTVRVYEQFFGPGTRLTVL.

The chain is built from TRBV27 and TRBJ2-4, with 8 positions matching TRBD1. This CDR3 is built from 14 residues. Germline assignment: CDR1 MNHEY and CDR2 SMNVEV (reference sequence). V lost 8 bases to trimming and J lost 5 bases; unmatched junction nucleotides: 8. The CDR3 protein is CASGRSGQENIQYF. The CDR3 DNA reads TGTGCCAGCGGCCGGTCGGGACAGGAAAACATTCAGTACTTC.

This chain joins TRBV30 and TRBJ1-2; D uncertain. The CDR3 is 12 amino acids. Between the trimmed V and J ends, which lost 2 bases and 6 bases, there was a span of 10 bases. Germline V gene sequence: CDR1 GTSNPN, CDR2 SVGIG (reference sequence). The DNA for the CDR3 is TGTGCCTGGAGTATGTCAGGCGATGGCTACACCTTC. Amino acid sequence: CAWSMSGDGYTF.

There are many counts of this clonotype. The CDR3 nucleotides read TGTGCCAGCACTAACCATGGTGGAAACACCATATATTTT. It is translated as CASTNHGGNTIYF. V usage is TRBV12-3 or TRBV12-4 and J usage is TRBJ1-3; D is uncertain. The CDR3 has 13 amino acids. V was shortened by 7 bases and J by 3 bases, with 10 bases between the two germline ends.

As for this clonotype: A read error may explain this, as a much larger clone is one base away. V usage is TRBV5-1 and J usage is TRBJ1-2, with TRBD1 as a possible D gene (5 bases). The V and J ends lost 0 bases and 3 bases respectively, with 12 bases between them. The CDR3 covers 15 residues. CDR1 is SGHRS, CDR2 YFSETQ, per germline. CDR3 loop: CASSLEGRAYYGYTF. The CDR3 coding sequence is TGCGCCAGCAGCTTGGAGGGACGGGCTTACTATGGCTACACCTTC.

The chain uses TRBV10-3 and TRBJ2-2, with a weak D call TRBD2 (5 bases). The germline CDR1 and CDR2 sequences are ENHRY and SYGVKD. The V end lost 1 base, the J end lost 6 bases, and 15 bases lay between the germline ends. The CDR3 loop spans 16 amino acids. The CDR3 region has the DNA TGTGCCATCAGTGAGTTATGGACTGACGGCCCCGGGGAGCTGTTTTTT. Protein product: CAISELWTDGPGELFF.

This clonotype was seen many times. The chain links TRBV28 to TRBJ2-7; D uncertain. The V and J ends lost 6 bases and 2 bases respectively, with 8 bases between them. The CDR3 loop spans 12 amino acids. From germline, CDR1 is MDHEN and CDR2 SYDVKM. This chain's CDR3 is CASSQDTYEQYF. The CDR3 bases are TGTGCCAGCAGCCAAGATACCTACGAGCAGTACTTC.

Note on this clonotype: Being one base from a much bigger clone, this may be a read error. Written as DNA, the CDR3 is TGCGCCAGCAGCAAGGAGAATGGGACAGCCCCGTACGAGCAGCACTTC. This encodes CASSKENGTAPYEQHF. The chain is built from TRBV5-1 and TRBJ2-7; 7 positions agree with TRBD1. The CDR3 totals 16 residues. Germline CDR1 is SGHRS and CDR2 is YFSETQ.